These T cell receptor beta chains were read from a single sample in a study of cytomegalovirus exposure and HLA in healthy donors. Sequenced by immunoSEQ multiplex PCR; TCRdb stores in-frame clones only, minus some. The repertoire holds under 200,000 clones, 75% to 85% seen once, with roughly 0.99% in the top ten. Sequenced material: PBMCs. The receptors were sampled from a girl aged 2 to 9 in good health and CMV-seropositive. CDR3s include the opening cysteine and the closing phenylalanine or tryptophan. Each record gives: D gene, V gene, clone size, J gene, CDR3 DNA, CDR3 protein. The D gene is left open where the match is weak. Where a row states a size, it is once, few, many or the class of an expanded clone; other rows omit it.

>TRBD1|TRBV10-3|.|TRBJ2-6
TGTGCCATAGCGGGACAGGGGGCGCGTGGGGCCAACGTCCTGACTTTC
CAIAGQGARGANVLTF
>.|TRBV7-9|.|TRBJ1-1
TGTGCCAGCAGCTTAGACAGCAGGGGGAACACTGAAGCTTTCTTT
CASSLDSRGNTEAFF
>TRBD1|TRBV19|.|TRBJ1-5
TGTGCCAGTAGTGCATCAGGGGGTGGTCAGCCCCAGCATTTT
CASSASGGGQPQHF
>TRBD1|TRBV5-6|.|TRBJ1-5
TGTGCCAGCAGCTTGGGGACAGGGGACAATCAGCCCCAGCATTTT
CASSLGTGDNQPQHF
>TRBD2|TRBV9|.|TRBJ2-2
TGTGCCAGCAGCGTAGGGCTAGCGGCTAACACCGGGGAGCTGTTTTTT
CASSVGLAANTGELFF
>.|TRBV19|.|TRBJ2-7
TGTGCCAGTAGTAGCGGCGGAGCCTACGAGCAGTACTTC
CASSSGGAYEQYF
>.|TRBV27|.|TRBJ2-6
TGTGCCAGCAAGAGAATCGATGGGGCCAACGTCCTGACTTTC
CASKRIDGANVLTF
>.|TRBV7-9|.|TRBJ2-5
TGTGCCAGCAGCTTAGCGGCGGGACAAGAGACCCAGTACTTC
CASSLAAGQETQYF
>TRBD2|TRBV30|.|TRBJ2-1
TGTGCCTGGAATCAGCCCGGGAGGACTTCCTACAATGAGCAGTTCTTC
CAWNQPGRTSYNEQFF
>.|TRBV7-8|.|TRBJ2-1
TGTGCCAGCAGCTTGTTATCGGGGGATGAGCAGTTCTTC
CASSLLSGDEQFF
>.|TRBV2|few|TRBJ2-1
TGTGCCAGCAGAGAGGGAGTCAATGAGCAGTTCTTC
CASREGVNEQFF
>TRBD1|TRBV4-1|.|TRBJ1-2
TGCGCCAGCAGCCCTCACCCGGGACAGGGACTTCGCGGCTACACCTTC
CASSPHPGQGLRGYTF
>.|TRBV2|.|TRBJ2-1
TGTGCCAGCAGGGTAGAGGGCTCCTACAATGAGCAGTTCTTC
CASRVEGSYNEQFF
>TRBD2|TRBV4-2|once|TRBJ2-2
TGTGCCAGCAGACTACTAGCGGGCCCCACCGGGGAGCTGTTTTTT
CASRLLAGPTGELFF
>TRBD2|TRBV4-1|.|TRBJ2-7
TGCGCCAGCAGCCAAGCTTCTAGCGGGGTCTACGAGCAGTACTTC
CASSQASSGVYEQYF
>TRBD2|TRBV27|.|TRBJ2-1
TGTGCCAGCAGTTTAGCGGGAGCCTACAATGAGCAGTTCTTC
CASSLAGAYNEQFF
>.|TRBV5-4|.|TRBJ2-3
TGTGCCAGCAGCTCAAGCTTGGAGGGGACAGATACGCAGTATTTT
CASSSSLEGTDTQYF
>.|TRBV14|.|TRBJ1-4
TGTGCCAGCAGCCAAGGGTTCGACCACCCAACTATTGAAAAACTGTTTTTT
CASSQGFDHPTIEKLFF
>TRBD2|TRBV30|.|TRBJ2-3
TGTGCCTGGACGACCGGGACTAGCGGGTCTAGCACAGATACGCAGTATTTT
CAWTTGTSGSSTDTQYF
>.|TRBV30|.|TRBJ2-7
TGTGCCTGGAGTGTACAGGGTATGGGCGAGCAGTACTTC
CAWSVQGMGEQYF
>.|TRBV28|.|TRBJ2-7
TGTGCCAGCAGTCCCACCGGACTCTACGAGCAGTACTTC
CASSPTGLYEQYF
>.|TRBV5-6|.|TRBJ2-7
TGTGCCAGCAGCTTGAGGGGGGGGCCCTACGAGCAGTACTTC
CASSLRGGPYEQYF
>.|TRBV28|.|TRBJ2-7
TGTGCCAGCAGTTTCCTCGGCGGAGGCTACGAGCAGTACTTC
CASSFLGGGYEQYF
>.|TRBV27|.|TRBJ2-7
TGTGCCAGCAGTTTCGACAGGCTGGGCGAGCAGTACTTC
CASSFDRLGEQYF
>TRBD1|TRBV25-1|.|TRBJ2-5
TGTGCCAGCGGAAGCTATAGGGGACAGGCGGAGACCCAGTACTTC
CASGSYRGQAETQYF
>TRBD1|TRBV25-1|.|TRBJ2-6
TGTGCCAGCAGTGAATATGGGACAGGGGTAAATGGGGCCAACGTCCTGACTTTC
CASSEYGTGVNGANVLTF
>.|TRBV30|.|TRBJ1-2
TGTGCCTGGTTGACAGAAAATGGCTACACCTTC
CAWLTENGYTF
>.|TRBV29-1|.|TRBJ2-6
TGCAGCGTTTTTGCGGGGGCCAACGTCCTGACTTTC
CSVFAGANVLTF
>.|TRBV6-6|.|TRBJ1-6
TGTGCCAGCAGGGATGACTCAAATTCACCCCTCCACTTT
CASRDDSNSPLHF
>TRBD2|TRBV5-4|.|TRBJ2-7
TGTGCCAGCAGCTTGCTTGGCGGGAGCAACGAGCAGTACTTC
CASSLLGGSNEQYF
>.|TRBV27|.|TRBJ2-7
TGTGCCAGCAGTTTATTCCAGCGGCCCGCCTACGAGCAGTACTTC
CASSLFQRPAYEQYF
>TRBD1|TRBV5-1|.|TRBJ1-1
TGCGCCAGCAGCAGGGGGACAGGGGGCGGTGAAGCTTTCTTT
CASSRGTGGGEAFF
>.|TRBV30|.|TRBJ2-1
TGTGCCTGGAGTGTACTTTGGGAGGAGCGGTTCTTC
CAWSVLWEERFF
>.|TRBV11-2|few|TRBJ2-5
TGTGCCAGCAGCTTACGAGAGACCCAGTACTTC
CASSLRETQYF
>TRBD1|TRBV4-1|.|TRBJ2-4
TGCGCCAGCAGCCGTGGGCGGGTCAGGGGGCCCAAAAACATTCAGTACTTC
CASSRGRVRGPKNIQYF
>TRBD2|TRBV30|.|TRBJ2-1
TGTGCCTGGGACAGAGGGACTAGCGGGACCAATGAGCAGTTCTTC
CAWDRGTSGTNEQFF
>TRBD1|TRBV4-2|.|TRBJ2-7
TGTGCCAGCAGGTTTAACAGGGGCTACGAGCAGTACTTC
CASRFNRGYEQYF
>.|TRBV4-1|.|TRBJ1-1
TGCGCCAGCAGCGTAACAGGGAACACTGAAGCTTTCTTT
CASSVTGNTEAFF
>.|TRBV5-1|.|TRBJ2-1
TGCGCCAGCAGCTCGGACATCTACAATGAGCAGTTCTTC
CASSSDIYNEQFF
>.|TRBV11-3|.|TRBJ2-1
TGTGCCAGCACCCGTGCCTACAATGAGCAGTTCTTC
CASTRAYNEQFF
>.|TRBV7-2|.|TRBJ1-3
TGTGCCAGCAGCTCCAACAAAGACAGGGGAAACACCATATATTTT
CASSSNKDRGNTIYF
>.|TRBV18|.|TRBJ2-5
TGTGCCAGCTCGGTCCGGCGTTCCCGGGAGAAAGAGACCCAGTACTTC
CASSVRRSREKETQYF
>TRBD1|TRBV5-6|.|TRBJ1-2
TGTGCCAGCAACGGTATCCGGGACAGCTCCCCTTGGGGCTATGGCTACACCTTC
CASNGIRDSSPWGYGYTF
>.|TRBV7-9|.|TRBJ2-1
TGTGCCACCCAAAGCAGACAGGCCTCCTACAATGAGCAGTTCTTC
CATQSRQASYNEQFF
>.|TRBV29-1|.|TRBJ2-5
TGCAGCGTTGACGGGGGAGTAGAAGAGACCCAGTACTTC
CSVDGGVEETQYF
>TRBD1|TRBV27|.|TRBJ2-1
TGTGCCAGCAGTCCCGACAGGGTCGAGCAGTTCTTC
CASSPDRVEQFF
>.|TRBV18|once|TRBJ2-1
TGTGCCAGCTCACCATCTATGTCCTACAATGAGCAGTTCTTC
CASSPSMSYNEQFF
>TRBD1|TRBV28|.|TRBJ1-1
TGTGCCAGCAGTCCCGAGTGGACAGGCGGTTCCGAAGCTTTCTTT
CASSPEWTGGSEAFF
>.|TRBV28|.|TRBJ1-4
TGTGCCAGCGAATCCAGCAGGGCTGCAACTAATGAAAAACTGTTTTTT
CASESSRAATNEKLFF
>TRBD1|TRBV30|.|TRBJ1-2
TGTGCCTGGAGTCTCCCGCACCAGGGGGTAGAGGGCTACACCTTC
CAWSLPHQGVEGYTF
>TRBD2|TRBV2|once|TRBJ2-2
TGTGCCAGCAGTGGGATCGGGGGGGCTGCCGGGGAGCTGTTTTTT
CASSGIGGAAGELFF
>.|TRBV4-1|.|TRBJ2-1
TGCGCCAGCAGCCAAGTCCCAGGTCCCTACAATGAGCAGTTCTTC
CASSQVPGPYNEQFF
>.|TRBV28|once|TRBJ2-5
TGTGCCAGCAGGCCTTTTCGGGGGCAAGAGACCCAGTACTTC
CASRPFRGQETQYF